These T cell receptor beta chains were read from a single sample in a study of T cell responses to AZD1222 COVID-19 vaccine. The assay was immunoSEQ multiplex PCR, and TCRdb's table has in-frame clones only and misses some. The sample has some 150,000 clones, approximately 89% seen once. The sample in question was peripheral blood, obtained 28 days after the second AZD1222 dose. The receptors were gathered from an adult who received the AZD1222 COVID-19 vaccine. CDR3s leave out the opening cysteine and the closing phenylalanine or tryptophan. A D gene is named only where the DNA matches it firmly.

d_call,v_call,j_call,cdr3_aa
NA,TRBV6-2/TRBV6-3,TRBJ2-7,ASSRREGPYEQY
TRBD1,TRBV27,TRBJ2-2,ASSSTRQGVNTGELF
NA,TRBV19,TRBJ2-7,ASSIFNGVSYEQY
NA,TRBV30,TRBJ1-1,AWKLNTEAF
NA,TRBV6-5,TRBJ1-1,ASGGTLNTEAF
TRBD1,TRBV5-1,TRBJ1-5,ASSLRGQPNQPQH
NA,TRBV18,TRBJ1-1,ASSPQGSDTEAF
TRBD2,TRBV6-8,TRBJ2-2,ASRAGDHTGELF
NA,TRBV7-9,TRBJ1-2,ASSSKTQGWDYGYT
NA,TRBV30,TRBJ1-1,AWKEVLGGYYTEAF
NA,TRBV7-9,TRBJ1-1,ASSPPYTEAF
NA,TRBV7-3,TRBJ1-1,ASSLRRVNTEAF
TRBD1,TRBV19,TRBJ1-4,ASSTQGASANEKLF
NA,TRBV2,TRBJ1-2,ASRPLNYGYT
NA,TRBV19,TRBJ1-2,ASSMLVSDYGYT
NA,TRBV19,TRBJ2-1,ASRGGISYNEQF
NA,TRBV19,TRBJ2-6,ASSKYRADYSGANVLT
NA,TRBV9,TRBJ1-4,ASSPRADNEKLF
TRBD2,TRBV19,TRBJ2-1,ASSPSGTSGRYEQF
TRBD1,TRBV2,TRBJ1-4,ASRMTGRFGEKLF
TRBD1,TRBV5-1,TRBJ2-7,ASSADRDTYEQY
TRBD1,TRBV6-5,TRBJ1-2,ASSYSQAGGYGYT
TRBD1,TRBV19,TRBJ1-1,ASSIPRLDRAVTEAF
TRBD1,TRBV6-2/TRBV6-3,TRBJ1-2,ASSMGQGARGYT
TRBD1,TRBV6-2/TRBV6-3,TRBJ1-2,ASSYRDRPSNYGYT
NA,TRBV12-3/TRBV12-4,TRBJ1-5,ASSLGYQPQH
TRBD2,TRBV28,TRBJ2-1,ASSLWTSGSTNEQF
TRBD2,TRBV6-5,TRBJ2-3,ASSYGTSGNLRTQY
NA,TRBV4-3,TRBJ1-1,ASSQDLGRTGSGGAF
NA,TRBV27,TRBJ2-1,ATRSYNEQF
NA,TRBV6-5,TRBJ1-6,ASSHPQNSPLH
TRBD2,TRBV5-1,TRBJ2-3,ASSLEGTSAVDTQY
TRBD1,TRBV19,TRBJ1-1,ASSTSGTGGTEAF
TRBD2,TRBV2,TRBJ2-1,ASSPRLAGYNEQF
TRBD2,TRBV19,TRBJ2-5,ASSITSGSSETQY
NA,TRBV7-9,TRBJ1-4,ASSLDEALEKLF
TRBD2,TRBV28,TRBJ2-1,ASRGVGAGSRNEQF
NA,TRBV18,TRBJ1-5,ASSPLENQPQH
TRBD1,TRBV4-1,TRBJ1-2,ASRNLRGPAYGYT
TRBD1,TRBV6-4,TRBJ2-7,ASSELGTGEDGEQY
TRBD2,TRBV28,TRBJ2-5,ASRFTSGRAQETQY
NA,TRBV18,TRBJ2-1,ASSPPTANNEQF
NA,TRBV7-2,TRBJ2-3,ASSLGGRTDTQY
TRBD2,TRBV11-3,TRBJ2-1,ASRSRGLGSNEQF
TRBD1,TRBV11-2,TRBJ1-4,ASSPSRTGSNEKLF
TRBD2,TRBV7-8,TRBJ2-1,ASSLVIGIGGNEQF
TRBD1,TRBV27,TRBJ1-1,ASRKNRGGNTEAF
NA,TRBV5-5,TRBJ2-5,ASSLYLGLETQY
TRBD1,TRBV5-1,TRBJ1-6,ASSLGTEDNSPLH
NA,TRBV29-1,TRBJ2-5,SGSSAIKETQY
NA,TRBV12-3/TRBV12-4,TRBJ2-7,ASSSQREQY
TRBD2,TRBV7-6,TRBJ2-5,ASSLHGGVASEETQY
TRBD2,TRBV3-1/TRBV3-2,TRBJ2-5,ASSQGGSGSLGETQY
TRBD1,TRBV28,TRBJ1-6,ASTPVDRDNSPLH
NA,TRBV25-1,TRBJ1-1,ASTRNTEAF
NA,TRBV3-1/TRBV3-2,TRBJ2-5,ASSQGERTGETQY
NA,TRBV5-6,TRBJ1-1,ASSLQTNTEAF